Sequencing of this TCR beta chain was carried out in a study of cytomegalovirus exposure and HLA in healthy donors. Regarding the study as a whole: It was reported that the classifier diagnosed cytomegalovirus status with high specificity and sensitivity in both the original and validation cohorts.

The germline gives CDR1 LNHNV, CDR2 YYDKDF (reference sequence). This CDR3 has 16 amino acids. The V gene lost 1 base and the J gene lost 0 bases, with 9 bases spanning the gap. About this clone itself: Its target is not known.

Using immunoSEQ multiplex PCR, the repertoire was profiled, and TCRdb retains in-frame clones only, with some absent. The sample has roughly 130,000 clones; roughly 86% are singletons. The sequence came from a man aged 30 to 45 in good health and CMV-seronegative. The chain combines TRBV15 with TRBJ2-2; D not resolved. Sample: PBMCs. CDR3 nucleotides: TGTGCCACCAGCAGAGTTTTAACAGCGAACACCGGGGAGCTGTTTTTT. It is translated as CATSRVLTANTGELFF.